The 25 T cell receptor beta chains below were found in one sample sequenced in a study of response to subunit inactivated influenza vaccine. TCRdb re-analysed the RT-PCR reads in MiXCR, keeping a single row per CDR3 protein. The table has roughly 170,000 distinct CDR3 sequences, roughly 8.7% seen once. This specimen consisted of non-naive T cells sorted from PBMCs, obtained on the day of vaccination. The receptors were sampled from a man aged 50 to 60 who received an inactivated influenza vaccine.

This clonotype showed up many times. The chain uses TRBV6-1 and TRBJ2-1; 8 bases map to TRBD1. Germline values: CDR1 MNHNS, CDR2 SASEGT. The CDR3 is 14 amino acids. After removal of 5 bases from V and 6 bases from J, the junction contained 6 bases not matched to a gene. The CDR3 sequence is CASSTPDRANEQFF. The CDR3 nucleotides read TGTGCCAGCAGTACACCGGACAGGGCCAATGAGCAGTTCTTC.

This clonotype was counted once. A much larger clone differs from this one at a single base, so this may be a read error. Given the absence of the conserved phenylalanine or tryptophan at the CDR3 end, a read error is likely. The chain combines TRBV9 with TRBJ2-3; D gene uncertain. CDR1 is SGDLS, CDR2 YYNGEE, per germline. The CDR3 is made up of 15 amino acids. V lost 8 bases to trimming and J lost 5 bases, with 21 bases between them. The CDR3 loop reads CASASGPWSQDTQYY. The CDR3 DNA follows: TGTGCCAGTGCATCGGGCCCCTGGTCGCAAGATACGCAGTATTAT.

The chain carries TRBV12-3 or TRBV12-4 and TRBJ2-3; no clear D gene. Deletions cut 6 bases from V and 10 bases from J, with 8 bases between. The CDR3 runs 10 residues. The CDR3 sequence is CASSQRPQYF. The CDR3 region has the DNA TGTGCCAGCAGCCAGCGCCCGCAGTATTTT.

This clonotype was detected ten times or more. The chain combines TRBV4-3 with TRBJ2-5; D tentatively fits TRBD1 or TRBD2 (5 bases each). Trimming pared 7 bases from V and 0 bases from J, leaving 21 bases between. The CDR3 has 17 residues. CDR1 and CDR2 (germline): LGHNA, YSLEER. The CDR3 spells CASTARVSGRHQETQYF. In DNA form, the CDR3 reads TGCGCCAGCACCGCCAGGGTATCGGGGAGACACCAAGAGACCCAGTACTTC.

The rearrangement uses TRBV4-2 and TRBJ2-1; TRBD2 agrees at 8 bases. This CDR3 has 15 residues. The ends lost 2 bases at V and 2 bases at J; junction bases unmatched: 2. Germline V CDR1 and CDR2: LGHNA, YNFKEQ. CDR3 nucleotide sequence: TGTGCCAGCAGCCAACAACTAGCGGCCTACAATGAGCAGTTCTTC. This sequence encodes CASSQQLAAYNEQFF.

The table lists this clonotype with a count of one. J is TRBJ2-1 and V is TRBV11-3, with D possibly called TRBD1 or TRBD2 (5 bases each). The CDR3 sequence is 15 residues long. Germline V CDR1 and CDR2: SGHNT, YENEEA. V dropped 3 bases and J dropped 6 bases, with 15 bases sitting between them. The CDR3: CASSFGGHLLNEQFF. Here the CDR3 DNA reads TGTGCCAGCAGCTTTGGGGGTCACCTACTCAATGAGCAGTTCTTC.

This clonotype was observed a few times. This sequence joins TRBV5-8 and TRBJ2-2; D ambiguous. Germline CDR1 and CDR2: SGHTS and YDEGEE. This CDR3 spans 11 amino acids. CDR3 residues: CATCGTGELFF. The DNA of the CDR3 is TGTGCTACGTGCGGCACCGGGGAGCTGTTTTTT.

The rearrangement joins TRBV14 to TRBJ2-2, with 7 bases that match TRBD2. V was clipped by 0 bases and J by 6 bases; unmatched bases: 4. The length of the CDR3 is 15 residues. From germline, CDR1 is SGHDN and CDR2 FVKESK. DNA for the CDR3: TGTGCCAGCAGCCAAGATGCGGGGGTTTCCGGGGAGCTGTTTTTT. Translation: CASSQDAGVSGELFF.

This clonotype has at least ten counts. CDR3 amino acids: CASRSKETQYF. CDR3 DNA sequence: TGTGCCAGTAGGTCCAAAGAGACCCAGTACTTC. The J gene is TRBJ2-5, the V gene TRBV7-2; no firm D call. The V and J ends lost 9 bases and 3 bases respectively, with 8 bases between them. The CDR3 totals 11 residues. CDR1 is SGHTA and CDR2 is FQGNSA in the germline V gene.

V usage is TRBV6-2 or TRBV6-3 and J usage is TRBJ1-5, with D unresolved. Germline V gene data show CDR1 as MNHEY and CDR2 as SVGEGT. V dropped 0 bases and J dropped 7 bases, with 10 bases sitting between them. This CDR3 has 14 residues. CDR3 sequence reads: CASSYSGPRQPQHF. The CDR3 region has the DNA TGTGCCAGCAGTTACTCAGGGCCCCGGCAGCCCCAGCATTTT.

This clonotype was detected ten times or more. V is TRBV10-3 and J is TRBJ2-7; 7 positions match TRBD1. J was trimmed by 0 bases and V by 4 bases; bases with no gene match: 12. CDR1 is ENHRY, CDR2 SYGVKD, per germline. The CDR3 consists of 17 residues. Here the CDR3 reads CAISAREIGQDSYEQYF. The CDR3 nucleotides are TGTGCCATCAGTGCGCGTGAAATAGGACAGGACTCCTACGAGCAGTACTTC.

This clonotype was counted ten times or more. The chain links TRBV5-1 to TRBJ2-5, with D possibly being TRBD2 (6 bases). The germline V and J ends were trimmed by 1 base and 6 bases, with 16 bases remaining between them. CDR1 is SGHRS and CDR2 is YFSETQ in the germline V gene. The CDR3 loop spans 15 amino acids. CDR3 sequence (DNA): TGCGCCAGCAGCTTGTACCCGGGAGCGGAGAAGACCCAGTACTTC. As protein: CASSLYPGAEKTQYF.

In its sample, this clonotype was seen many times. The chain links TRBV12-3 or TRBV12-4 to TRBJ2-2; 9 positions agree with TRBD2. The CDR3 is made up of 15 amino acids. J gave up 8 bases and V 7 bases, and 11 bases lay outside the gene matches. This CDR3 reads CASKGLAGRGGELFF. The CDR3, as DNA: TGTGCCAGCAAGGGTCTAGCGGGAAGAGGTGGGGAGCTGTTTTTT.

This clonotype was observed a few times. The J gene is TRBJ2-1, the V gene TRBV6-1; 9 nucleotides match TRBD1. Trimming cost V 6 bases and J 3 bases; bases outside gene matches: 3. Looked up from germline, CDR1 is MNHNS and CDR2 is SASEGT. The CDR3 sequence is 14 residues long. This CDR3 is CASRRQGGYNEQFF. CDR3 nucleotide sequence: TGTGCCAGCAGAAGACAGGGGGGCTACAATGAGCAGTTCTTC.

This clonotype was picked up many times. The V gene is TRBV5-1, the J gene TRBJ2-1, with TRBD2 identical over 9 bases. Germline CDR1 and CDR2: SGHRS and YFSETQ. The CDR3 extends over 15 amino acids. Trimming took 4 bases from V and 2 from J; bases not matched to a gene: 4. This CDR3 is CASSAPSGTYNEQFF. As DNA, the CDR3 is TGCGCCAGCAGCGCCCCTAGCGGGACCTACAATGAGCAGTTCTTC.

The J gene is TRBJ2-2, the V gene TRBV20-1; 7 bases agree with TRBD2. The CDR3 is 14 residues long. CDR1 DFQATT and CDR2 SNEGSKA come from the germline V gene (reference sequence). The trim removed 6 bases at V and 5 bases at J, leaving 9 bases unmatched. The CDR3 DNA reads TGCAGTGCCGGGAGGACGGGCGGGACCGGGGAGCTGTTTTTT. This translates into CSAGRTGGTGELFF.

The chain joins TRBV4-3 to TRBJ2-1; D is possibly TRBD2 (5 bases). V dropped 4 bases and J dropped 8 bases, with 15 bases sitting between them. The CDR3 runs to 14 residues. Per the germline V gene, CDR1 is LGHNA and CDR2 is YSLEER. The CDR3 DNA is TGCGCCAGCAGCCCACTCGGGGAGTCGGATGAGCAGTTCTTC. The encoded protein is CASSPLGESDEQFF.

The chain recombines TRBV7-8 with TRBJ2-5, with D perhaps TRBD1 (5 bases). The V end was cut by 0 bases, the J end by 1 base, with 12 bases between. CDR3 length: 16 amino acids. Germline V lookup: CDR1 SGHVS, CDR2 FQNEAQ. CDR3 sequence: CASSLAQGIIQETQYF. The CDR3 nucleotides are TGTGCCAGCAGCTTAGCGCAGGGTATCATCCAAGAGACCCAGTACTTC.

A few counts support this clonotype. The V call is TRBV21-1, the J call TRBJ2-1; no DNA check was done on the table's D call, TRBD2. TRBV21-1 has pseudogene status. CDR3 length equals 17 residues. Written as DNA, the CDR3 is TGTGCCAGCAGAAGTGGACTAGCGGGGGCGTGGGGCTTTGAGCAGTTCTTC. It encodes CASRSGLAGAWGFEQFF.

The chain is built from TRBV3-1 and TRBJ2-1, with 9 bases identical to TRBD1. The germline gives CDR1 LGHDT, CDR2 YNNKEL (reference sequence). The V gene end was trimmed by 1 base and the J gene end by 8 bases; junction bases not matched to a gene: 9. The CDR3 contains 16 residues. In DNA form, the CDR3 reads TGTGCCAGCAGCCAAGGAGGGGGGACAGGGTTCCATGAGCAGTTCTTC. It codes for CASSQGGGTGFHEQFF.

The sample holds a few counts of this clonotype. The chain joins TRBV15 to TRBJ2-5; 11 nucleotides match TRBD1. Germline V CDR1 and CDR2: LNHNV, YYDKDF (reference sequence). The CDR3 runs 19 residues. Losses at the gene ends were 3 bases for V and 5 bases for J; bases not matched to a gene: 17. The CDR3, as DNA: TGTGCCACCAGCAGGAGCTACGGACAGGGGGCCCATCGGGGGGAGACCCAGTACTTC. Amino acid sequence: CATSRSYGQGAHRGETQYF.

This clonotype was counted at least ten times. V usage is TRBV7-2 and J usage is TRBJ2-5, with D hard to call. Germline CDR1 and CDR2: SGHTA and FQGNSA. This CDR3 has 13 amino acids. Trimming left V 5 bases short and J 2 bases short, with 9 bases between. CDR3 loop: CASSVRPQETQYF. For the CDR3, the DNA is TGTGCCAGCAGCGTAAGACCTCAAGAGACCCAGTACTTC.

In its sample, this clonotype was seen many times. The rearrangement uses TRBV3-1 and TRBJ2-3; perhaps D is TRBD1 or TRBD2 (5 bases each). The CDR3 length is 19 residues. Germline-derived CDR1 and CDR2 are LGHDT and YNNKEL (reference sequence). V shed 4 bases and J shed 7 bases, with 30 bases lying between them. The CDR3: CASSPMSSRPRDRRHTQYF. The DNA for the CDR3 is TGTGCCAGCAGCCCCATGTCGTCTCGCCCCAGGGACCGTAGGCATACGCAGTATTTT.

A remark on this clonotype: A read error is possible here, since a much larger clone lies one base away. This chain uses TRBV10-3 with TRBJ2-1; D could derive from TRBD1 or TRBD2 (5 bases each). Trimming took off 0 bases at V and 4 bases at J, with 10 bases between the two ends. Germline CDR1 and CDR2: ENHRY and SYGVKD. The CDR3 consists of 15 residues. CDR3 sequence: CAISESGWGYNEQFF. CDR3 sequence (DNA): TGTGCCATCAGTGAGTCGGGGTGGGGGTACAATGAGCAGTTCTTC.

This chain joins TRBV12-3 or TRBV12-4 and TRBJ2-2; D not certain. V was shortened by 3 bases and J by 0 bases, with 8 bases between the two germline ends. The CDR3 consists of 15 residues. The CDR3 DNA reads TGTGCCAGCAGTTTCGGGCAGTCGAACACCGGGGAGCTGTTTTTT. This sequence encodes CASSFGQSNTGELFF.